This T cell receptor (beta chain) was recorded in a study of blood T cell repertoires in COVID-19. Here immunoSEQ multiplex PCR was the method, and the copy in TCRdb shows in-frame clones only, minus some. The table has 200,000 to 300,000 clones, roughly 86% seen once; the top ten hold 2.6%. V was cut by 6 bases and J by 7 bases, with 22 bases left in between. CDR1 and CDR2 (germline): LNHDA, SQIVND (reference sequence). The CDR3 loop spans 15 amino acids. The sequence was obtained from a woman aged 18-29 years who had recovered from COVID-19. The J gene is TRBJ2-7, the V gene TRBV19; TRBD1 might be the D (5 bases). Sequencing was performed on PBMCs or T cells enriched from blood (not recorded which). The CDR3 protein is CASRIKDTGAWEQYF. As DNA, the CDR3 is TGTGCCAGTAGGATCAAGGACACGGGTGCGTGGGAGCAGTACTTC.